Shown below are 11 T cell receptor beta chains from a single sample sequenced in a study of TIL therapy for anti-PD-1-resistant metastatic lung cancer. This sample's time point: pre-treatment sample, taken before nivolumab and TIL therapy. Sequencing used immunoSEQ v3. This table comes from immunoSEQ multiplex PCR, and its TCRdb copy is limited to in-frame clones, with some not included. The sample holds tens of thousands of clones; approximately 69% are singletons and the top ten take around 6.3%. The sequencing here drew on blood, taken at baseline. The receptors derive from a person aged 25-79 years with non-small cell lung cancer.

This clone has just a few counts. The CDR3 nucleotides are TGTGCCAGCAGTACAGGGAGGGCTCAGCCCCAGCATTTT. Translation gives CASSTGRAQPQHF. The V call is TRBV6-5, the J call TRBJ1-5; maybe TRBD1 (6 bases). The CDR3 totals 13 residues. CDR1 is MNHEY and CDR2 is SVGAGI in the germline V gene. The V gene lost 5 bases and the J gene lost 6 bases, with 11 bases spanning the gap.

The chain recombines TRBV5-6 with TRBJ2-3; the match to TRBD2 covers 7 bases. Germline trimming cut 2 bases from V and 3 bases from J; bases unmatched to any gene: 9. The CDR3 is 16 residues long. From germline, CDR1 is SGHDT and CDR2 YYEEEE. CDR3 amino acids: CASSLIRGRATDTQYF. Here the CDR3 DNA reads TGTGCCAGCAGCTTAATCCGGGGGAGGGCAACAGATACGCAGTATTTT.

The V call is TRBV7-2, the J call TRBJ2-7; D may match TRBD1 or TRBD2 (5 bases each). From germline, CDR1 is SGHTA and CDR2 FQGNSA. The CDR3 runs 16 residues. The V gene lost 3 bases and the J gene lost 0 bases, with 15 bases spanning the gap. DNA for the CDR3: TGTGCCAGCAGCTTTGGGTGGGGGAGAAGCTCCTACGAGCAGTACTTC. Translated: CASSFGWGRSSYEQYF. The variable domain in full, with the rest retrieved from reference TRBV7-2 and TRBJ2-7, is GAGVSQSPSNKVTEKGKDVELRCDPISGHTALYWYRQSLGQGLEFLIYFQGNSAPDKSGLPSDRFSAERTGGSVSTLTIQRTQQEDSAVYLCASSFGWGRSSYEQYFGPGTRLTVT.

The chain is built from TRBV7-9 and TRBJ2-7; 8 bases agree with TRBD1. Trimming removed 5 bases from V and 5 bases from J; junction bases left unmatched: 2. Germline assignment: CDR1 SEHNR and CDR2 FQNEAQ (reference sequence). This CDR3 contains 12 residues. DNA for the CDR3: TGTGCCAGCAGCCCGGACAGGGACGAGCAGTACTTC. It is translated as CASSPDRDEQYF.

The V gene is TRBV18, the J gene TRBJ1-4; possibly TRBD1 for D (6 bases). The V gene lost 4 bases and the J gene lost 6 bases, with 18 bases spanning the gap. Germline V gene sequence: CDR1 KGHSH, CDR2 LQKENI. The length of the CDR3 is 16 residues. The CDR3 region is CASSQTGGRGDEKLFF. In DNA, the CDR3 is TGTGCCAGCTCACAAACCGGGGGCAGGGGAGATGAAAAACTGTTTTTT.

The J gene is TRBJ1-2, the V gene TRBV5-1; the match to TRBD1 covers 10 bases. Losses at the gene ends were 0 bases for V and 7 bases for J; bases not matched to a gene: 3. This CDR3 has 14 amino acids. CDR1 is SGHRS and CDR2 is YFSETQ in the germline V gene. CDR3 in amino acids: CASSLGQGASGYTF. DNA for the CDR3: TGCGCCAGCAGCTTGGGACAGGGGGCGAGTGGCTACACCTTC. The full variable domain, rest sourced from reference TRBV5-1 and TRBJ1-2, is KAGVTQTPRYLIKTRGQQVTLSCSPISGHRSVSWYQQTPGQGLQFLFEYFSETQRNKGNFPGRFSGRQFSNSRSEMNVSTLELGDSALYLCASSLGQGASGYTFGSGTRLTVV.

This clone is a singleton in its sample. The J gene is TRBJ2-7, the V gene TRBV28, with D perhaps given as TRBD1 or TRBD2 (5 bases each). The CDR3 consists of 15 residues. Deletions cut 2 bases from V and 6 bases from J, with 17 bases between. Germline CDR1 and CDR2: MDHEN and SYDVKM. The CDR3 DNA follows: TGTGCCAGCAGTTTAGGGACCCCCCGAACGGGCGAGCAGTACTTC. This translates into CASSLGTPRTGEQYF.

The chain has TRBV2 and TRBJ1-5; unclear D gene. CDR1 SNHLY and CDR2 FYNNEI come from the germline V gene. V dropped 6 bases and J dropped 4 bases, with 10 bases sitting between them. The length of the CDR3 is 13 residues. The CDR3 reads CASRRAANQPQHF. The CDR3 coding sequence is TGTGCCAGCAGGCGGGCAGCAAATCAGCCCCAGCATTTT.

The chain employs TRBV7-3 and TRBJ2-7; the D gene is possibly TRBD2 (5 bases). V was shortened by 3 bases and J by 3 bases, with 9 bases between the two germline ends. Per the germline V gene, CDR1 is SGHTA and CDR2 is FQGTGA. There are 13 residues in the CDR3. This CDR3 is CASSFVEGYEQYF. For the CDR3, the DNA is TGTGCCAGCAGCTTCGTCGAGGGCTACGAGCAGTACTTC.

V gene TRBV10-1 combines with J gene TRBJ1-3; 7 bases line up with TRBD1. V shed 2 bases and J 0 bases; nucleotides not matched to a gene: 1. The CDR3 spans 15 residues. From germline, CDR1 is WNHNN and CDR2 SYGVQD (reference sequence). CDR3 DNA: TGCGCCAGCAGTGAGGGGACAGACTCTGGAAACACCATATATTTT. It specifies CASSEGTDSGNTIYF.

The V gene is TRBV4-1, the J gene TRBJ2-5; 14 bases align to TRBD2. With 4 bases clipped from V and 4 bases from J, the junction kept 5 bases outside the gene matches. Germline lookup yields CDR1 MGHRA and CDR2 YSYEKL. The CDR3 extends over 16 amino acids. In DNA form, the CDR3 reads TGCGCCAGCAGCCCGGGACTAGCGGGAGCCGGAGAGACCCAGTACTTC. Translating gives CASSPGLAGAGETQYF.